The subject of this entry is one T cell receptor beta chain. As yet, its antigen is unknown. Previously described methods and listed TCR primers were employed for the bulk TCR libraries. TCRdb re-called the PCR reads with MiXCR, one entry per CDR3 protein. The sample lists 350,000 or so distinct CDR3 sequences; 20% to 25% were seen once. This sample was included in a study of molecular identifiers for immune sequencing clone quantification. Libraries from naive CD8 cells were generated from roughly 18,000 to 920,000 sorted cells (with 10%, 30% or 50% RNA). Findings and limits, study-wide: A single cell's spiked Jurkat TCR RNA was reportedly detectable among roughly 1 million naive cells. Under 1% of molecules in naive cells, but over 99% of effector molecules, belonged to clones above 20 RNA copies.

Source material: naive CD8+ T cells from blood, with Jurkat cell RNA spiked in. Stated subset: FACS-sorted CD8+CD4-CCR7+CD45RA+ naive T cells. The source is a human donor in good health. Some libraries in this study had Jurkat cell RNA spiked in.

The CDR3: CASSEGGGEASSYGYTF. DNA of the CDR3: TGTGCCAGCAGCGAGGGGGGGGGGGAGGCGTCTAGCTATGGCTACACCTTC. The rearrangement uses TRBV7-9 and TRBJ1-2, with a tentative D call TRBD1 (6 bases). Germline CDR1 is SEHNR and CDR2 is FQNEAQ (reference sequence). V lost 5 bases, J lost 4 bases, and 23 bases lay in between. The CDR3 has 17 amino acids.